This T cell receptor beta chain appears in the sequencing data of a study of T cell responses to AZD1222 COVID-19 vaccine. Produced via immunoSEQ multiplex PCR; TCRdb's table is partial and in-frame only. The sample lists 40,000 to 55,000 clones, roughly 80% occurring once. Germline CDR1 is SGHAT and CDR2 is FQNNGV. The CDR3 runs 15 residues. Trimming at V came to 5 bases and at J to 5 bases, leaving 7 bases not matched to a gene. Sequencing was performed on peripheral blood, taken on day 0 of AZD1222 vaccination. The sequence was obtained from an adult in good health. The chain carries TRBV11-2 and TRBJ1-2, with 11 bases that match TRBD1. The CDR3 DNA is TGTGCCAGCAGCGCCGCCGGGACAGGGGGGTATGGCTACACCTTC. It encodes CASSAAGTGGYGYTF.